This T cell receptor (beta chain) was captured by sequencing in a study of CD8+ T cells in alopecia areata. Study information: After 6 to 18 months of tofacitinib, follow-up continued 6 months off drug.

Stated treatment: oral pan-JAK inhibitor, 5-10 mg twice daily. Once RNA had been extracted, it was reverse transcribed into cDNA to act as the sequencing template. The data were produced by immunoSEQ multiplex PCR, yet TCRdb's version contains in-frame clones alone and is incomplete. The sample has 270,000 or so clones; 55% to 70% are singletons. Trimming pared 1 base from V and 5 bases from J, leaving 8 bases between. The length of the CDR3 is 13 residues. Germline-derived CDR1 and CDR2 are MGHRA and YSYEKL. The study, taken as a whole, reports: Any link of baseline CD8+ expansion to response, resting on one nonresponder, remains uncertain. Numerous expanded lesional clones remained in scalp and blood during tofacitinib.

With respect to this clone: What it binds is unknown.

The source of this sequence is a human donor with alopecia areata. V usage is TRBV4-1 and J usage is TRBJ2-5; D uncertain. Source: CD4+ T cells sorted from blood, taken at week 24, from a patient treated with tofacitinib. The chain's CDR3 is CASSQGARETQYF. Written as DNA, the CDR3 is TGCGCCAGCAGCCAAGGAGCGAGGGAGACCCAGTACTTC.